The present TCR beta chain was sequenced within a study of molecular identifiers for immune sequencing clone quantification (dated by TCRdb to the late 2010s). Concerning the study at large: For a replicate experiment, RNA from roughly 18,000 or 92,000 naive CD8 T cells was divided into five aliquots, and four of the five aliquots were sequenced. This methods study benchmarked molecular-identifier clustering-based TCR repertoire sequencing (MIDCIRS) and TCR RNA copy counting, using CD8 T cells to do so.

Naive CD8 T cell libraries were made from about 20,000 to 1,000,000 sorted cells using 10%, 30% or 50% of purified RNA. Naive CD8 T cells were FACS-sorted as CD8+CD4-CCR7+CD45RA+ on a BD FACSAria II into RLT Plus buffer. To test detection sensitivity, Jurkat RNA equal to 9 to 10 TCR copies was added to samples of about 19,000-1,100,000 naive CD8 T cells. CD8 T cells were enriched using RosetteSep CD8+ T Cell Enrichment Cocktail and Ficoll-Paque, and the enriched cells then underwent ACK red cell lysis. Libraries were made using PCR. This sample was sequenced with a NextSeq 500. Bulk TCR libraries were generated as previously described, with the TCR primers listed in Table S5 used. Purification of total RNA was performed with the Qiagen AllPrep DNA/RNA kit. Reads from multiple sequencing runs of the same library were pooled before analysis. Turning to the authors' computational methods: Only reads with exact TCR constant sequence were kept, trimmed to 150 nt, and grouped by their 12-nt molecular barcodes. Reads inside each barcode group were sub-clustered using a 15% Levenshtein threshold, and a quality-weighted consensus sequence was constructed for each RNA molecule. Non-functional sequences were discarded, and so were lower-count sequences lying one edit away from another sequence. Based on fitting two negative binomial distributions, any barcode sub-cluster with under 20% of the maximum read count was discarded. Through fastp at Q25 and MiXCR, TCRdb rebuilt clones from the public reads, retaining in-frame beta chains. Every entry covers one CDR3 protein and lists the most common genes and DNA from its rows. The V and J calls here are based on TCRdb, not the publication. The sample profile shows around 460,000 distinct CDR3 sequences; less than 30% of them were found once. Of the sample, around 0.78% falls within the top ten clones.

The CDR3 goes from the cysteine to the phenylalanine over 14 residues. The kept DNA is CDR3 alone, 42 bases in frame from the first base. In the germline V gene, CDR1 corresponds to MNHEY and CDR2 to SVGEGT. Relative to germline, V is 3 bases shorter and J is 1 base shorter, with 9 bases between their ends. General findings and caveats noted by the study authors: Even against a background of some 1 million naive CD8 T cells, spiked-in Jurkat TCR RNA amounting to a single cell's worth was reported to be detectable. The naive libraries included spiked-in Jurkat TCR RNA (fewer than eleven copies' worth), and this Jurkat TCR RNA is not part of the donor repertoire. When barcode sub-clustering was not used, chimeric consensus sequences inflated TCR diversity, with chimeras reaching as high as 47%. About 3 recovered TCR RNA copies per cell were obtained by modeling, versus roughly 10 by digital PCR, implying a capture efficiency of about 30%. Highly expanded clone sizes could be underestimated because identical TCR molecules may share a barcode. In CMV-specific effector cells, clones with more than 20 RNA copies contained over 97% of molecules, whereas in naive cells such clones contained under 1% of molecules.

This clonotype has only a few counts. It lacks a known antigen. No clone much larger than this one lies a single base away; base qualities are absent. Specimen: naive CD8+ T cells from blood, with Jurkat cell RNA spiked in. The sample's cell subset or site label, decoded: FACS-sorted CD8+CD4-CCR7+CD45RA+ naive T cells. The TCR originated in a human donor in good health. Some libraries in this study had Jurkat cell RNA spiked in. Recombination joined TRBV6-2 or TRBV6-3 with TRBJ2-5, with a tentative D gene TRBD2 over 5 matching bases. The CDR3 reads as follows: CASSYAGVQETQYF. The nucleotide sequence reads TGTGCCAGCAGTTATGCGGGCGTCCAAGAGACCCAGTACTTC.